The rows below give T cell receptor beta chains drawn from one sample of a study of graft-versus-host responses after intestinal transplantation. The repertoire was sequenced with immunoSEQ multiplex PCR; TCRdb's copy has only in-frame clones and lacks some. The table lists 75,000 to 95,000 clones, less than 95% of them singletons. Their recognized antigens are unknown. The source material was unstimulated CD4+ T cells sorted from spleen or lymph node cells, sampled before transplant. The receptors come from a human donor who was the organ donor for an intestinal transplant. The CDR3 runs from the conserved cysteine through the conserved F or W. A D gene is named only where the DNA matches it firmly. Where a row states a size, it is once, few, many or the class of an expanded clone; other rows omit it.

CDR3aa: CAWSVRTYGYTF; CDR3nt: TGTGCCTGGAGTGTCAGAACCTATGGCTACACCTTC; v_gene: TRBV30; d_gene: .; abundance: .; j_gene: TRBJ1-2
CDR3aa: CASGLDRRTGRTDTQYF; CDR3nt: TGTGCTAGTGGTTTGGACCGGCGGACAGGGAGGACAGATACGCAGTATTTT; v_gene: TRBV12-5; d_gene: TRBD1; abundance: .; j_gene: TRBJ2-3
CDR3aa: CASTPRAETEAFF; CDR3nt: TGTGCCAGCACCCCGAGGGCGGAGACTGAAGCTTTCTTT; v_gene: TRBV6-1; d_gene: .; abundance: .; j_gene: TRBJ1-1
CDR3aa: CASSSDERAPYYEQYF; CDR3nt: TGTGCCAGCAGTTCGGATGAGAGGGCCCCTTACTACGAGCAGTACTTC; v_gene: TRBV27; d_gene: .; abundance: .; j_gene: TRBJ2-7
CDR3aa: CASSKVRGYEGGYTF; CDR3nt: TGTGCCAGCAGCAAAGTGCGGGGCTACGAGGGGGGCTACACCTTC; v_gene: TRBV21-1; d_gene: .; abundance: .; j_gene: TRBJ1-2
CDR3aa: CAIAGSSTDTQYF; CDR3nt: TGTGCCATCGCAGGATCAAGCACAGATACGCAGTATTTT; v_gene: TRBV10-3; d_gene: .; abundance: .; j_gene: TRBJ2-3
CDR3aa: CASSLEAGSSPLHF; CDR3nt: TGTGCCAGCAGCTTAGAGGCGGGTAGTTCACCCCTCCACTTT; v_gene: TRBV7-9; d_gene: .; abundance: once; j_gene: TRBJ1-6
CDR3aa: CASSGSEQNPNTGELFF; CDR3nt: TGTGCCAGCAGCGGATCCGAACAGAATCCGAACACCGGGGAGCTGTTTTTT; v_gene: TRBV11-2; d_gene: .; abundance: .; j_gene: TRBJ2-2
CDR3aa: CASSPLISNYGYTF; CDR3nt: TGTGCCAGCAGCCCCCTAATCTCTAACTATGGCTACACCTTC; v_gene: TRBV7-3; d_gene: .; abundance: .; j_gene: TRBJ1-2
CDR3aa: CASTRTSVLETQYF; CDR3nt: TGTGCCAGCACGCGGACTAGCGTTTTGGAGACCCAGTACTTC; v_gene: TRBV2; d_gene: TRBD2; abundance: .; j_gene: TRBJ2-5
CDR3aa: CASSAVGEIDTQYF; CDR3nt: TGTGCCAGCAGCGCAGTCGGGGAGATAGATACGCAGTATTTT; v_gene: TRBV7-2; d_gene: .; abundance: .; j_gene: TRBJ2-3
CDR3aa: CASSLMPSGSGGSQYF; CDR3nt: TGCGCCAGCAGCTTGATGCCTAGCGGGTCCGGGGGGTCCCAGTACTTC; v_gene: TRBV5-1; d_gene: TRBD2; abundance: .; j_gene: TRBJ2-5
CDR3aa: CASSSRETGELFF; CDR3nt: TGTGCCAGCAGCTCCAGGGAAACCGGGGAGCTGTTTTTT; v_gene: TRBV5-5; d_gene: .; abundance: .; j_gene: TRBJ2-2
CDR3aa: CASSQTRNGYTF; CDR3nt: TGTGCCAGCAGTCAGACTCGAAATGGCTACACCTTC; v_gene: TRBV5-4; d_gene: .; abundance: .; j_gene: TRBJ1-2
CDR3aa: CASLRLAGGTDTQYF; CDR3nt: TGTGCCTCTCTCAGACTAGCGGGAGGGACAGATACGCAGTATTTT; v_gene: TRBV30; d_gene: TRBD2; abundance: .; j_gene: TRBJ2-3
CDR3aa: CASSQVRGRGDLYEQYF; CDR3nt: TGCGCCAGCAGCCAAGTTCGTGGCAGGGGGGACCTCTACGAGCAGTACTTC; v_gene: TRBV4-1; d_gene: .; abundance: .; j_gene: TRBJ2-7
CDR3aa: CASSPLPHPATGPFNYGYTF; CDR3nt: TGTGCCAGCAGCCCCCTGCCCCACCCCGCGACAGGACCTTTTAACTATGGCTACACCTTC; v_gene: TRBV7-7; d_gene: .; abundance: .; j_gene: TRBJ1-2
CDR3aa: CASSQEQRLNEKLFF; CDR3nt: TGCGCCAGCAGCCAAGAACAGCGGCTTAATGAAAAACTGTTTTTT; v_gene: TRBV4-1; d_gene: .; abundance: .; j_gene: TRBJ1-4
CDR3aa: CASSYLAGVKETQYF; CDR3nt: TGTGCCAGCAGCTATCTAGCGGGTGTTAAAGAGACCCAGTACTTC; v_gene: TRBV5-4; d_gene: TRBD2; abundance: .; j_gene: TRBJ2-5
CDR3aa: CASSIKGALAKNIQYF; CDR3nt: TGTGCCAGTAGTATTAAGGGGGCTCTAGCCAAAAACATTCAGTACTTC; v_gene: TRBV19; d_gene: TRBD1; abundance: .; j_gene: TRBJ2-4
CDR3aa: CASRVDREGRAFF; CDR3nt: TGTGCCAGCAGGGTGGACAGGGAAGGTCGGGCTTTCTTT; v_gene: TRBV6-5; d_gene: TRBD1; abundance: .; j_gene: TRBJ1-1
CDR3aa: CASSSGTSGGARETQYF; CDR3nt: TGTGCCAGCAGCTCCGGGACTAGCGGGGGGGCCCGGGAGACCCAGTACTTC; v_gene: TRBV11-2; d_gene: TRBD2; abundance: .; j_gene: TRBJ2-5
CDR3aa: CASSPLDFSSGNTIYF; CDR3nt: TGTGCCAGCAGTCCCCTGGACTTTTCCTCTGGAAACACCATATATTTT; v_gene: TRBV28; d_gene: .; abundance: .; j_gene: TRBJ1-3
CDR3aa: CAWSVRRELNYGYTF; CDR3nt: TGTGCCTGGAGTGTCCGGAGGGAATTAAACTATGGCTACACCTTC; v_gene: TRBV30; d_gene: .; abundance: .; j_gene: TRBJ1-2
CDR3aa: CASSSTSGGANEQFF; CDR3nt: TGTGCCAGCAGCTCAACTAGCGGGGGGGCGAATGAGCAGTTCTTC; v_gene: TRBV7-3; d_gene: TRBD2; abundance: .; j_gene: TRBJ2-1
CDR3aa: CASSLPSYEQYF; CDR3nt: TGTGCCAGCAGCTTGCCTAGCTACGAGCAGTACTTC; v_gene: TRBV5-5; d_gene: .; abundance: .; j_gene: TRBJ2-7
CDR3aa: CASNRPGGRDIQYF; CDR3nt: TGTGCCAGCAACCGCCCCGGGGGTCGGGACATTCAGTACTTC; v_gene: TRBV28; d_gene: .; abundance: .; j_gene: TRBJ2-4
CDR3aa: CASSSRGRDTQYF; CDR3nt: TGTGCCAGCAGCTCCAGGGGAAGAGATACGCAGTATTTT; v_gene: TRBV7-3; d_gene: .; abundance: .; j_gene: TRBJ2-3
CDR3aa: CASSEGGRLGGYTF; CDR3nt: TGTGCCAGCAGTGAAGGTGGTCGTCTCGGGGGCTACACCTTC; v_gene: TRBV6-1; d_gene: .; abundance: .; j_gene: TRBJ1-2
CDR3aa: CASSLTVSSYEQYF; CDR3nt: TGTGCCAGCAGCTTAACAGTGAGCTCCTACGAGCAGTACTTC; v_gene: TRBV5-4; d_gene: .; abundance: .; j_gene: TRBJ2-7
CDR3aa: CASSLDLGANGYTF; CDR3nt: TGTGCCAGCAGCCTAGATCTGGGGGCGAATGGCTACACCTTC; v_gene: TRBV11-2; d_gene: .; abundance: .; j_gene: TRBJ1-2
CDR3aa: CASSQDVGVLAGVGQETQYF; CDR3nt: TGCGCCAGCAGCCAAGATGTTGGGGTACTAGCGGGAGTGGGCCAAGAGACCCAGTACTTC; v_gene: TRBV4-1; d_gene: TRBD2; abundance: .; j_gene: TRBJ2-5
CDR3aa: CASSSSGGANEKLFF; CDR3nt: TGTGCCAGCAGCTCCTCAGGGGGTGCTAATGAAAAACTGTTTTTT; v_gene: TRBV9; d_gene: TRBD1; abundance: .; j_gene: TRBJ1-4
CDR3aa: CASRERGSAYNEQFF; CDR3nt: TGTGCCAGCAGGGAGAGGGGGTCCGCCTACAATGAGCAGTTCTTC; v_gene: TRBV6-1; d_gene: .; abundance: once; j_gene: TRBJ2-1
CDR3aa: CASSIASTFSYGYTF; CDR3nt: TGTGCCAGCAGCATAGCATCAACCTTTAGCTATGGCTACACCTTC; v_gene: TRBV7-8; d_gene: .; abundance: .; j_gene: TRBJ1-2
CDR3aa: CASGLVSIQDYGYTF; CDR3nt: TGTGCTAGTGGTTTGGTATCAATCCAGGACTATGGCTACACCTTC; v_gene: TRBV12-5; d_gene: .; abundance: .; j_gene: TRBJ1-2
CDR3aa: CAVTGVGGKAFF; CDR3nt: TGTGCCGTAACAGGGGTTGGTGGGAAAGCTTTCTTT; v_gene: TRBV28; d_gene: TRBD1; abundance: .; j_gene: TRBJ1-1
CDR3aa: CVSSFLPPPTDTQYF; CDR3nt: TGCGTCAGCAGCTTCCTACCACCTCCAACAGATACGCAGTATTTT; v_gene: TRBV5-1; d_gene: .; abundance: .; j_gene: TRBJ2-3
CDR3aa: CASSYSSGRSYEQYF; CDR3nt: TGTGCCAGCAGTTACTCGAGCGGGAGGTCCTACGAGCAGTACTTC; v_gene: TRBV6-5; d_gene: TRBD2; abundance: .; j_gene: TRBJ2-7
CDR3aa: CASSGNEQFF; CDR3nt: TGTGCCAGCAGCGGCAATGAGCAGTTCTTC; v_gene: TRBV28; d_gene: .; abundance: once; j_gene: TRBJ2-1
CDR3aa: CASSLFRAGANYGYTF; CDR3nt: TGTGCCAGCAGTTTATTCCGGGCAGGGGCTAACTATGGCTACACCTTC; v_gene: TRBV27; d_gene: .; abundance: .; j_gene: TRBJ1-2
CDR3aa: CASSLAGQSHGYTF; CDR3nt: TGTGCCAGCAGCTTAGCCGGACAGTCCCATGGCTACACCTTC; v_gene: TRBV7-9; d_gene: .; abundance: .; j_gene: TRBJ1-2
CDR3aa: CASSQEKLYSYNEQFF; CDR3nt: TGTGCCAGCAGCCAAGAAAAACTCTACTCCTACAATGAGCAGTTCTTC; v_gene: TRBV4-2; d_gene: .; abundance: .; j_gene: TRBJ2-1
CDR3aa: CASRMDRGTTGELFF; CDR3nt: TGTGCCAGCAGAATGGACAGGGGAACAACCGGGGAGCTGTTTTTT; v_gene: TRBV2; d_gene: TRBD1; abundance: .; j_gene: TRBJ2-2
CDR3aa: CASSNNRVNYGYTF; CDR3nt: TGTGCCAGCTCCAATAACAGGGTAAACTATGGCTACACCTTC; v_gene: TRBV5-5; d_gene: .; abundance: .; j_gene: TRBJ1-2
CDR3aa: CAPTIDRAVSCLQPQHF; CDR3nt: TGTGCCCCGACGATAGACAGGGCGGTTAGTTGTCTGCAGCCCCAGCATTTT; v_gene: TRBV21-1; d_gene: .; abundance: .; j_gene: TRBJ1-5
CDR3aa: CASSRGLAGVAGELFF; CDR3nt: TGTGCCAGCAGCCGGGGACTAGCGGGAGTTGCCGGGGAGCTGTTTTTT; v_gene: TRBV7-8; d_gene: TRBD2; abundance: .; j_gene: TRBJ2-2
CDR3aa: CASSPPFGAPSTDTQYF; CDR3nt: TGTGCCAGCAGCCCCCCTTTTGGAGCGCCTAGCACAGATACGCAGTATTTT; v_gene: TRBV11-3; d_gene: .; abundance: .; j_gene: TRBJ2-3
CDR3aa: CASSHLQPMPYNEQFF; CDR3nt: TGTGCCAGCAGCCATCTACAGCCGATGCCATACAATGAGCAGTTCTTC; v_gene: TRBV7-9; d_gene: .; abundance: .; j_gene: TRBJ2-1
CDR3aa: CASIPPQGTTSYEQYF; CDR3nt: TGTGCCAGCATCCCCCCCCAGGGAACAACCTCCTACGAGCAGTACTTC; v_gene: TRBV28; d_gene: .; abundance: .; j_gene: TRBJ2-7
CDR3aa: CASSNFRGSANQPQHF; CDR3nt: TGTGCCAGCAGTAACTTCAGGGGGTCGGCCAATCAGCCCCAGCATTTT; v_gene: TRBV6-5; d_gene: TRBD1; abundance: .; j_gene: TRBJ1-5
CDR3aa: CASSHETRDSSYNSPLHF; CDR3nt: TGCGCCAGCAGCCACGAGACCCGGGACAGCTCCTATAATTCACCCCTCCACTTT; v_gene: TRBV4-1; d_gene: TRBD1; abundance: .; j_gene: TRBJ1-6